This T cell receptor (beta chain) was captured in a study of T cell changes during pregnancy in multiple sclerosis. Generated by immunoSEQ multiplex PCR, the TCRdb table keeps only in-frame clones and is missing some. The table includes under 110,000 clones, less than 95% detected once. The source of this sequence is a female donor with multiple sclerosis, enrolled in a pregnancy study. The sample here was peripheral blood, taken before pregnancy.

In DNA form, the CDR3 reads TGCGCCAGCTCGGTGAACACTGAAGCTTTCTTT. Its translation is CASSVNTEAFF. The chain links TRBV10-1 to TRBJ1-1; D gene uncertain. CDR1 WNHNN and CDR2 SYGVQD come from the germline V gene (reference sequence). The V end lost 8 bases, the J end lost 0 bases, and 4 bases lay between the germline ends. CDR3 length: 11 residues.